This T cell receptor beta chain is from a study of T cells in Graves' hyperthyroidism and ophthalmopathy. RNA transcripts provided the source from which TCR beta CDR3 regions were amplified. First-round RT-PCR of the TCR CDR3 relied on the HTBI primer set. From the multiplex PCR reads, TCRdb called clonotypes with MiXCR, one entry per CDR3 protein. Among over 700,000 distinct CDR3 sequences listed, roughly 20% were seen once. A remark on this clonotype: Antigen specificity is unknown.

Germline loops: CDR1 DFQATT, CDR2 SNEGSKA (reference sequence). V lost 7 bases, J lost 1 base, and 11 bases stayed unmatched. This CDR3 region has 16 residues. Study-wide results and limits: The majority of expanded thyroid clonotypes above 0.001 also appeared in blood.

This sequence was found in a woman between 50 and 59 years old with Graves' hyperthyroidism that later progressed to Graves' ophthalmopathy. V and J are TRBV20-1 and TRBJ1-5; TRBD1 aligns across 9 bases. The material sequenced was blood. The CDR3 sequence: CSVPSGTGFSNQPQHF. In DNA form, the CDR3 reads TGCAGTGTCCCTTCAGGGACAGGGTTCAGCAATCAGCCCCAGCATTTT.